These 6 T cell receptor beta chains share one sample of origin, sequenced in a study of blood T cell repertoires in COVID-19. TCRdb's copy holds only in-frame clones and misses some; the assay was immunoSEQ multiplex PCR. Altogether around 180,000 clones are present, around 80% being singletons, with the ten largest covering 6.5% to 8.5%. Source material: peripheral blood. Receptors were obtained from a human donor in a cohort sampled during active COVID-19.

V usage is TRBV2 and J usage is TRBJ2-7; D gene unclear. Trimming stripped 4 bases from V and 3 bases from J, with 4 bases between. CDR3 length: 11 residues. Germline CDR1 SNHLY, CDR2 FYNNEI. The CDR3 reads CASSVNYEQYF. The CDR3 DNA follows: TGTGCCAGCAGTGTTAACTACGAGCAGTACTTC.

The chain couples TRBV15 to TRBJ2-5; D perhaps matches TRBD2 (5 bases). Trimming left V 3 bases short and J 5 bases short, with 13 bases between. The germline V gene has CDR1 LNHNV and CDR2 YYDKDF (reference sequence). CDR3 length: 14 residues. The CDR3 region is CATSRGSGWETQYF. Here the CDR3 DNA reads TGTGCCACCAGCAGGGGATCGGGGTGGGAGACCCAGTACTTC.

V and J are TRBV11-2 and TRBJ2-2; possible D gene TRBD2, 5 bases. Germline CDR1 reads SGHAT; CDR2 reads FQNNGV. The CDR3 runs 15 residues. The V gene lost 5 bases and the J gene lost 7 bases, with 17 bases spanning the gap. The CDR3 region has the DNA TGTGCCAGCAGCCCCGGGGTAGCGAGGGACGGGGAGCTGTTTTTT. Translating gives CASSPGVARDGELFF.

The chain has TRBV7-2 and TRBJ1-6; D might be TRBD1 (5 bases). Trimming shortened V by 3 bases and J by 8 bases, and 14 bases separated the two germline ends. Germline lookup yields CDR1 SGHTA and CDR2 FQGNSA. This CDR3 comprises 15 residues. The CDR3, as DNA: TGTGCCAGCAGCTTGGGTGGAGGGGCTTATTCACCCCTCCACTTT. The encoded protein is CASSLGGGAYSPLHF.

The rearrangement uses TRBV5-1 and TRBJ2-1; 12 bases match TRBD2. From germline, CDR1 is SGHRS and CDR2 YFSETQ. This CDR3 has 16 amino acids. V lost 1 base and J lost 7; bases outside the gene matches: 6. CDR3 sequence reads: CASSLPPTSGGNEQFF. The CDR3 region has the DNA TGCGCCAGCAGCTTGCCTCCGACTAGCGGGGGAAATGAGCAGTTCTTC.

The rearrangement links TRBV11-2 to TRBJ2-5; 8 bases are a match to TRBD1. This CDR3 contains 16 residues. V gave up 1 base and J gave up 4 bases; unmatched junction bases: 8. Per the germline V gene, CDR1 is SGHAT and CDR2 is FQNNGV. As DNA, the CDR3 is TGTGCCAGCAGCTTAGGAGACAGGGGCTTGGGAGAGACCCAGTACTTC. Translating gives CASSLGDRGLGETQYF.